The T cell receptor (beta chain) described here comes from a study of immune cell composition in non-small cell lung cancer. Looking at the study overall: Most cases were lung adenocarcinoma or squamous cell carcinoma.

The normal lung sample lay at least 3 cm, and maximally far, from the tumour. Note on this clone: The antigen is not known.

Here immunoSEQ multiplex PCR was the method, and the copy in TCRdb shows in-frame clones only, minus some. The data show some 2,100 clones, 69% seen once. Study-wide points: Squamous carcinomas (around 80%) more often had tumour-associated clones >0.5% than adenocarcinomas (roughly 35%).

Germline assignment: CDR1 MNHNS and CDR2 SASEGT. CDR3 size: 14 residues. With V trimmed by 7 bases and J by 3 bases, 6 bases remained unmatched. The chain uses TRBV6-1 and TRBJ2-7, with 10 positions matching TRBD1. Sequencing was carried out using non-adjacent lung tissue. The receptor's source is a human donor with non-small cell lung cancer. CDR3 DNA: TGTGCCAGCAACCCGGACAGGGGGGGCTACGAGCAGTACTTC. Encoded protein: CASNPDRGGYEQYF.